A selection of T cell receptor beta chains follows, all from one sample in a study of blood T cell repertoires in COVID-19. Only in-frame clones appear in the TCRdb table, and some are missing; sequencing was by immunoSEQ multiplex PCR. The table records roughly 260,000 clones, roughly four fifths of them present only once. Material: peripheral blood. Receptor source: a woman in her seventies with acute or convalescent COVID-19. The CDR3 runs from the conserved cysteine through the conserved F or W. D genes are given only for firm matches. For some rows the clone size is stated as once, few or many, or as a class when expanded; others skip it.

j_gene	len	v_gene	abundance	d_gene	CDR3aa	CDR3nt
TRBJ2-7	12	TRBV5-6	NA	NA	CASSLGRYEQYF	TGTGCCAGCAGCTTGGGGAGGTACGAGCAGTACTTC
TRBJ1-1	14	TRBV2	NA	NA	CASSLDSMNTEAFF	TGTGCCAGCAGTCTGGACAGCATGAACACTGAAGCTTTCTTT
TRBJ1-2	14	TRBV28	NA	NA	CASSSTLAAYGYTF	TGTGCCAGCAGTTCCACCCTAGCCGCCTATGGCTACACCTTC
TRBJ2-2	17	TRBV11-3	NA	NA	CASSFLTGTANTGELFF	TGTGCCAGCAGCTTCCTCACAGGGACGGCGAACACCGGGGAGCTGTTTTTT
TRBJ1-2	15	TRBV2	NA	NA	CASLVGLGANYGYTF	TGTGCCAGCCTGGTCGGACTGGGAGCTAACTATGGCTACACCTTC
TRBJ1-6	16	TRBV3-1/TRBV3-2	NA	NA	CASSQSGGTVYSPLHF	TGTGCCAGCAGCCAATCAGGCGGGACGGTCTATTCACCCCTCCACTTT
TRBJ1-1	14	TRBV30	once	TRBD1	CAWSFGQGGTEAFF	TGTGCCTGGAGTTTTGGACAGGGTGGCACTGAAGCTTTCTTT
TRBJ1-1	13	TRBV9	NA	TRBD1	CASSAGQGTGAFF	TGTGCCAGCAGCGCGGGCCAGGGGACAGGAGCTTTCTTT
TRBJ2-3	15	TRBV5-6	NA	TRBD1	CASSYPGQGTDTQYF	TGTGCCAGCAGCTACCCGGGACAGGGAACAGATACGCAGTATTTT
TRBJ1-4	15	TRBV6-4	NA	TRBD1	CASSRPGTGNEKLFF	TGTGCCAGCAGCCGTCCCGGGACAGGGAACGAAAAACTGTTTTTT
TRBJ2-1	16	TRBV3-1/TRBV3-2	NA	TRBD2	CASSQGGLAGYNEQFF	TGTGCCAGCAGCCAAGGAGGACTAGCGGGCTACAATGAGCAGTTCTTC
TRBJ1-3	14	TRBV5-8	NA	NA	CASSLTGLLNTIYF	TGTGCCAGCAGCTTGACAGGGTTACTAAACACCATATATTTT
TRBJ2-7	15	TRBV5-1	NA	NA	CASSLEAGFSYEQYF	TGCGCCAGCAGCTTGGAGGCAGGGTTCTCCTACGAGCAGTACTTC
TRBJ1-6	15	TRBV6-5	NA	TRBD1	CASSYSGQSNSPLHF	TGTGCCAGCAGTTACTCGGGACAGTCTAATTCACCCCTCCACTTT
TRBJ1-6	14	TRBV27	NA	NA	CASSLARGNSPLHF	TGTGCCAGCAGTTTGGCCAGGGGAAATTCACCCCTCCACTTT
TRBJ1-4	16	TRBV19	NA	TRBD1	CASSTPFLTGNEKLFF	TGTGCCAGTAGTACCCCCTTTTTGACAGGGAATGAAAAACTGTTTTTT
TRBJ1-4	14	TRBV19	NA	NA	CASSTQGSNEKLFF	TGTGCCAGTAGCACACAGGGATCTAATGAAAAACTGTTTTTT
TRBJ1-1	13	TRBV19	NA	NA	CASSSQMNTEAFF	TGTGCCAGTAGTAGCCAGATGAACACTGAAGCTTTCTTT
TRBJ2-6	19	TRBV24-1	NA	TRBD1	CATSDPGTGGPSGANVLTF	TGTGCCACCAGTGATCCCGGGACAGGGGGCCCCTCTGGGGCCAACGTCCTGACTTTC
TRBJ1-1	14	TRBV6-5	many	NA	CASRIGGLNTEAFF	TGTGCCAGCAGGATCGGCGGATTGAACACTGAAGCTTTCTTT
TRBJ1-6	13	TRBV25-1	NA	NA	CASSTTGYSPLHF	TGTGCCAGCAGTACCACAGGGTATTCACCCCTCCACTTT
TRBJ1-5	14	TRBV4-1	few	NA	CASSQDSGNQPQHF	TGCGCCAGCAGCCAAGATTCGGGGAACCAGCCCCAGCATTTT
TRBJ1-5	14	TRBV4-2	NA	TRBD1	CASSHQGEGQPQHF	TGTGCCAGCAGCCATCAGGGGGAAGGACAGCCCCAGCATTTT
TRBJ1-2	15	TRBV6-5	NA	NA	CASSYSTGSFYGYTF	TGTGCCAGCAGTTACTCGACGGGGTCATTTTATGGCTACACCTTC
TRBJ2-2	18	TRBV28	NA	NA	CASTSVIFWGPNTGELFF	TGTGCCAGCACTTCAGTTATATTCTGGGGCCCGAACACCGGGGAGCTGTTTTTT
TRBJ2-3	18	TRBV12-1	NA	NA	CASSFKRRQGSSTDTQYF	TGTGCCAGCAGCTTTAAAAGGAGACAGGGCAGCAGCACAGATACGCAGTATTTT
TRBJ1-1	13	TRBV27	many	NA	CASSSTAAAEAFF	TGTGCCAGCAGTTCGACAGCCGCGGCTGAAGCTTTCTTT
TRBJ1-1	14	TRBV28	NA	TRBD1	CASRPSDRVGEAFF	TGTGCCAGCAGACCCTCGGACAGGGTAGGGGAAGCTTTCTTT
TRBJ1-4	15	TRBV3-1/TRBV3-2	NA	NA	CASSQAGGSNEKLFF	TGTGCCAGCAGCCAAGCAGGAGGGTCTAATGAAAAACTGTTTTTT
TRBJ1-1	16	TRBV9	NA	NA	CASSVNLIGSHTEAFF	TGTGCCAGCAGCGTCAATCTAATCGGGTCTCACACTGAAGCTTTCTTT
TRBJ1-1	13	TRBV25-1	NA	NA	CASSDNRVTEAFF	TGTGCCAGCAGTGACAACAGGGTCACTGAAGCTTTCTTT
TRBJ2-3	17	TRBV28	NA	NA	CASSLPGLTSSTDTQYF	TGTGCCAGCAGTTTACCGGGACTCACCTCTAGCACAGATACGCAGTATTTT
TRBJ1-2	14	TRBV6-2/TRBV6-3	NA	TRBD1	CASSRQGRNYGYTF	TGTGCCAGCAGTCGACAGGGTAGGAACTATGGCTACACCTTC
TRBJ1-1	14	TRBV7-2	NA	NA	CASSLTGIGTEAFF	TGTGCCAGCAGCTTAACCGGGATTGGCACTGAAGCTTTCTTT
TRBJ2-1	14	TRBV4-1	NA	NA	CASSQVGSYNEQFF	TGCGCCAGCAGCCAAGTCGGTTCTTACAATGAGCAGTTCTTC
TRBJ2-3	15	TRBV5-1	NA	TRBD1	CASSLAQGARDTQYF	TGCGCCAGCAGCTTGGCTCAGGGGGCGAGAGATACGCAGTATTTT
TRBJ1-5	16	TRBV20-1	NA	TRBD1	CSASRQGANFDQPQHF	TGCAGCGCTAGTAGGCAGGGGGCGAATTTCGATCAGCCCCAGCATTTT
TRBJ2-7	13	TRBV10-1	few	NA	CASSETGFDEQYF	TGCGCCAGCAGCGAAACAGGGTTCGACGAGCAGTACTTC
TRBJ2-7	12	TRBV6-6	NA	NA	CASTWSSYEQYF	TGTGCCAGCACGTGGAGTTCCTACGAGCAGTACTTC
TRBJ2-3	14	TRBV25-1	NA	NA	CASSVGGSTDTQYF	TGTGCCAGCAGTGTGGGGGGAAGCACAGATACGCAGTATTTT
TRBJ2-1	17	TRBV9	NA	TRBD2	CASSGHRGLAGYNEQFF	TGTGCCAGCAGCGGCCACAGGGGACTAGCGGGGTACAATGAGCAGTTCTTC
TRBJ2-1	16	TRBV6-2/TRBV6-3	NA	TRBD2	CASSYPRQRGGNEQFF	TGTGCCAGCAGTTACCCCCGCCAGCGGGGGGGCAATGAGCAGTTCTTC
TRBJ1-6	17	TRBV6-2/TRBV6-3	NA	TRBD1	CASSWENRGSYNSPLHF	TGTGCCAGCAGTTGGGAAAACAGGGGTTCCTATAATTCACCCCTCCACTTT
TRBJ2-4	12	TRBV10-1	once	NA	CASSESGGIQYF	TGCGCCAGCAGTGAGTCAGGAGGGATTCAGTACTTC